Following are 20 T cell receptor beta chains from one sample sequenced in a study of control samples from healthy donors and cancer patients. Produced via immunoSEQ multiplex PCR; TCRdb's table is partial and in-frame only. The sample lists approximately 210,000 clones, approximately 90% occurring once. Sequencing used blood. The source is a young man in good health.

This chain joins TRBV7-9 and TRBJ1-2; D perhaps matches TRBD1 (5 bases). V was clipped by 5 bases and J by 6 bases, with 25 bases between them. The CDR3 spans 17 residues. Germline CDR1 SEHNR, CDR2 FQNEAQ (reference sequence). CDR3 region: CASSPESWGSPLDGYTF. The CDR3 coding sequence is TGTGCCAGCAGCCCTGAATCCTGGGGCAGCCCTCTGGATGGCTACACCTTC.

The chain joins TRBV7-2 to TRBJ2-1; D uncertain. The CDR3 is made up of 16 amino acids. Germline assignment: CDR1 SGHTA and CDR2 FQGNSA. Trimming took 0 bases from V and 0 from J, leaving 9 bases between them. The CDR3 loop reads CASSLASTGSYNEQFF. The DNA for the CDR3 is TGTGCCAGCAGCTTAGCTTCGACGGGCTCCTACAATGAGCAGTTCTTC. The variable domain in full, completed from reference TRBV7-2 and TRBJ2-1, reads GAGVSQSPSNKVTEKGKDVELRCDPISGHTALYWYRQSLGQGLEFLIYFQGNSAPDKSGLPSDRFSAERTGGSVSTLTIQRTQQEDSAVYLCASSLASTGSYNEQFFGPGTRLTVL.

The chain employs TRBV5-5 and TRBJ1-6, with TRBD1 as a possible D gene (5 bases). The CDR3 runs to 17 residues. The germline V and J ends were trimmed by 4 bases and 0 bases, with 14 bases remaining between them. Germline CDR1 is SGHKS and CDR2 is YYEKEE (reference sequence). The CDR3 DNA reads TGTGCCAGCAGCCGGGACCACGTTAGCTCCTATAATTCACCCCTCCACTTT. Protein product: CASSRDHVSSYNSPLHF.

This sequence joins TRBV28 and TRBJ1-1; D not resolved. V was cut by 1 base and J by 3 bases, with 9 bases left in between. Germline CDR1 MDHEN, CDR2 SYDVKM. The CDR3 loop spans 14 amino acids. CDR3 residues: CASSLFGWDTEAFF. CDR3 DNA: TGTGCCAGCAGTTTATTTGGGTGGGACACTGAAGCTTTCTTT.

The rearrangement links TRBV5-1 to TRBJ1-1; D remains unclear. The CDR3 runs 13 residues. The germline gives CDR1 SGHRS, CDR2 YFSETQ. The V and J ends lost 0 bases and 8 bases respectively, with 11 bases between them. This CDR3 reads CASSLAAGAEAFF. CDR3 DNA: TGCGCCAGCAGCTTGGCCGCGGGAGCGGAAGCTTTCTTT.

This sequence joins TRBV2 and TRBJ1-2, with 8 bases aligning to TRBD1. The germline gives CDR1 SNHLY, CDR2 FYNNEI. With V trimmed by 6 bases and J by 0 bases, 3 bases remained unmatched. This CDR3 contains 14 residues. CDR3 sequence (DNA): TGTGCCAGCAGGCGACAGGGGTCTAACTATGGCTACACCTTC. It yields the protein CASRRQGSNYGYTF.

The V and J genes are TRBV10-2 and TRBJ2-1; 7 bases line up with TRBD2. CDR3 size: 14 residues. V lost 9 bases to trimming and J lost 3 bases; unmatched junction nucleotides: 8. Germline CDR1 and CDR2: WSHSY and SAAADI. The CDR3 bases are TGCGCCAGTTTACCCGGGACTAACTACAATGAGCAGTTCTTC. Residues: CASLPGTNYNEQFF.

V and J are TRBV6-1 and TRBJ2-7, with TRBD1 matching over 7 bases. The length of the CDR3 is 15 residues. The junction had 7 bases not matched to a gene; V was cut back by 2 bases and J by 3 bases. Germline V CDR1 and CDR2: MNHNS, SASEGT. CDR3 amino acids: CASSEHETGFYEQYF. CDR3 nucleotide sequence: TGTGCCAGCAGTGAACATGAGACAGGGTTCTACGAGCAGTACTTC.

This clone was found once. CDR3 region: CASKTDLSSYNEQFF. The CDR3 DNA sequence: TGTGCCAGTAAGACGGACTTGAGCTCCTACAATGAGCAGTTCTTC. The rearrangement links TRBV19 to TRBJ2-1; D possibly corresponds to TRBD2 (5 bases). The CDR3 runs to 15 residues. V lost 7 bases to trimming and J lost 0 bases, with 13 bases between them. Germline V gene lookup returns CDR1 LNHDA and CDR2 SQIVND (reference sequence).

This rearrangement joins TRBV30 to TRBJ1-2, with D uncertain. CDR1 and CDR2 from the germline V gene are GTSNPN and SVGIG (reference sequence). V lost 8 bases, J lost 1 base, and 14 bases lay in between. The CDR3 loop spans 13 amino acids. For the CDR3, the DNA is TGTGCCGGAACCATAAATAATAACTATGGCTACACCTTC. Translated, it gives CAGTINNNYGYTF.

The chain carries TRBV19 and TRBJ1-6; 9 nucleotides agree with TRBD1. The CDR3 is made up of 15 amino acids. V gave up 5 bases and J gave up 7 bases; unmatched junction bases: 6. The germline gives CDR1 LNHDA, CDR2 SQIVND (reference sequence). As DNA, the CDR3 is TGTGCCAGTAGTGACCGGGACAGGGCCAATTCACCCCTCCACTTT. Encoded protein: CASSDRDRANSPLHF.

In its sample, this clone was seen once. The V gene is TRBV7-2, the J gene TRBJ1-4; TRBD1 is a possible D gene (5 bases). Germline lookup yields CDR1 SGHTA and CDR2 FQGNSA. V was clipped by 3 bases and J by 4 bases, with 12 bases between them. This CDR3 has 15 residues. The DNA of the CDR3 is TGTGCCAGCAGCTTGGGGACTTCGAATAATGAAAAACTGTTTTTT. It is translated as CASSLGTSNNEKLFF. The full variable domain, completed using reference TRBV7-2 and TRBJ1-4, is GAGVSQSPSNKVTEKGKDVELRCDPISGHTALYWYRQSLGQGLEFLIYFQGNSAPDKSGLPSDRFSAERTGGSVSTLTIQRTQQEDSAVYLCASSLGTSNNEKLFFGSGTQLSVL.

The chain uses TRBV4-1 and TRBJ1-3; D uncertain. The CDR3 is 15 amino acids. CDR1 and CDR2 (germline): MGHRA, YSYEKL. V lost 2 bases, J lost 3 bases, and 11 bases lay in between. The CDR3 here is CASSQLRWGGNTIYF. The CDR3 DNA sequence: TGCGCCAGCAGCCAACTCCGGTGGGGTGGAAACACCATATATTTT.

The CDR3 bases are TGTGCCAGTAGTATCGTTGACACTGCTAACTATGGCTACACCTTC. Protein product: CASSIVDTANYGYTF. V usage is TRBV19 and J usage is TRBJ1-2; D unresolved. The CDR3 runs 15 residues. Deletions cut 3 bases from V and 0 bases from J, with 11 bases between. Germline CDR1 reads LNHDA; CDR2 reads SQIVND (reference sequence). The whole variable domain, remainder taken from reference TRBV19 and TRBJ1-2, is DGGITQSPKYLFRKEGQNVTLSCEQNLNHDAMYWYRQDPGQGLRLIYYSQIVNDFQKGDIAEGYSVSREKKESFPLTVTSAQKNPTAFYLCASSIVDTANYGYTFGSGTRLTVV.

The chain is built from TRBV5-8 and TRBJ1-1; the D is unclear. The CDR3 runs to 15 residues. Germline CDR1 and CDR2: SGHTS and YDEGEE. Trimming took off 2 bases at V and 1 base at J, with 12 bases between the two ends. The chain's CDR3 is CASSLVSLANTEAFF. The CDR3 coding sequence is TGTGCCAGCAGCTTAGTTTCGCTTGCGAACACTGAAGCTTTCTTT.

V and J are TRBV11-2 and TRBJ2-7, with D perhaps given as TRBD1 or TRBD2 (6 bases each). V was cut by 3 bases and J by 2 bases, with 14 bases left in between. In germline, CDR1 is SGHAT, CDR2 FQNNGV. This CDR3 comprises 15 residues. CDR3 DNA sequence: TGTGCCAGCAGCTTCGGGGGCTCACCTACCTACGAGCAGTACTTC. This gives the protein CASSFGGSPTYEQYF.

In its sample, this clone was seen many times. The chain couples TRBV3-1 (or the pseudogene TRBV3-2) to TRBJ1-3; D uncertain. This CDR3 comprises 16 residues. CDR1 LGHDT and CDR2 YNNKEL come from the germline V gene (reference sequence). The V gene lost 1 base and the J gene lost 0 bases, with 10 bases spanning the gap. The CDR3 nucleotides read TGTGCCAGCAGCCAAGCCACACCTGTCTCTGGAAACACCATATATTTT. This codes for CASSQATPVSGNTIYF.

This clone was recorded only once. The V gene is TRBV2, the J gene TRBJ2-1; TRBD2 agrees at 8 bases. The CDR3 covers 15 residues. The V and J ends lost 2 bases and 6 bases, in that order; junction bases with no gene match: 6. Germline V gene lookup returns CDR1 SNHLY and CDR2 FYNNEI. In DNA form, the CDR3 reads TGTGCCAGCAGTGAATACGGGGGGGAGATCAATGAGCAGTTCTTC. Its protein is CASSEYGGEINEQFF. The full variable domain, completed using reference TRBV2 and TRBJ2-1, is EPEVTQTPSHQVTQMGQEVILRCVPISNHLYFYWYRQILGQKVEFLVSFYNNEISEKSEIFDDQFSVERPDGSNFTLKIRSTKLEDSAMYFCASSEYGGEINEQFFGPGTRLTVL.

Here the CDR3 reads CASRDRGQKNNEQFF. The CDR3 DNA reads TGTGCCAGCAGAGACAGGGGTCAGAAAAACAATGAGCAGTTCTTC. The chain joins TRBV2 to TRBJ2-1, with 8 bases that match TRBD1. With V trimmed by 6 bases and J by 5 bases, 9 bases remained unmatched. The CDR3 totals 15 residues. CDR1 is SNHLY, CDR2 FYNNEI, per germline. The whole variable domain, remainder taken from reference TRBV2 and TRBJ2-1, is EPEVTQTPSHQVTQMGQEVILRCVPISNHLYFYWYRQILGQKVEFLVSFYNNEISEKSEIFDDQFSVERPDGSNFTLKIRSTKLEDSAMYFCASRDRGQKNNEQFFGPGTRLTVL.

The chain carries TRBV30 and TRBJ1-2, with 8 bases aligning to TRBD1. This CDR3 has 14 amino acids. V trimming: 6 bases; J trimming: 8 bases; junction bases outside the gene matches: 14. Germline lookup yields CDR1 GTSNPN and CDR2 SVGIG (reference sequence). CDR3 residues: CACLGGQGAVGYTF. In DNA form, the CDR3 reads TGTGCCTGCCTGGGAGGGCAGGGGGCGGTCGGCTACACCTTC.